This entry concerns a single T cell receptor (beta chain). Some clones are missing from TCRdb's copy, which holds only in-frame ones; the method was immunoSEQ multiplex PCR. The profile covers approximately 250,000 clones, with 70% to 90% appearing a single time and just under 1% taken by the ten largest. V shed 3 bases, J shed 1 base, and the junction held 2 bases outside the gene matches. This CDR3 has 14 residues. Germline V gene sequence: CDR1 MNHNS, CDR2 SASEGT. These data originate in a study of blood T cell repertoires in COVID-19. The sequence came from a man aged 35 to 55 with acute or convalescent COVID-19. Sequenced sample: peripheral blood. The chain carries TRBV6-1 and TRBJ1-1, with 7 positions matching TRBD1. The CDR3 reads CASSENRGNTEAFF. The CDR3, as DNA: TGTGCCAGCAGTGAGAACAGGGGGAACACTGAAGCTTTCTTT.